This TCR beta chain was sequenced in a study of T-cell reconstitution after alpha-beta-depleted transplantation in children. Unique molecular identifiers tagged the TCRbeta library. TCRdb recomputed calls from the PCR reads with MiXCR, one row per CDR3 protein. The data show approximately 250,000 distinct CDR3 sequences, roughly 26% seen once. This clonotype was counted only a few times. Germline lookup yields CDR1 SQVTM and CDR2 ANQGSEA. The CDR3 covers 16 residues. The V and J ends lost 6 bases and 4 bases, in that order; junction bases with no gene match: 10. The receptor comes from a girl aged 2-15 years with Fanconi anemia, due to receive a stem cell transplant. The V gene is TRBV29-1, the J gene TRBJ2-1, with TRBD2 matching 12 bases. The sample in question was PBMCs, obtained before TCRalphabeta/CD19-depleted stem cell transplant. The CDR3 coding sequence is TGCAGCGTCCGCACTCACGGACTAGCGGGGTACAATGAGCAGTTCTTC. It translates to CSVRTHGLAGYNEQFF.